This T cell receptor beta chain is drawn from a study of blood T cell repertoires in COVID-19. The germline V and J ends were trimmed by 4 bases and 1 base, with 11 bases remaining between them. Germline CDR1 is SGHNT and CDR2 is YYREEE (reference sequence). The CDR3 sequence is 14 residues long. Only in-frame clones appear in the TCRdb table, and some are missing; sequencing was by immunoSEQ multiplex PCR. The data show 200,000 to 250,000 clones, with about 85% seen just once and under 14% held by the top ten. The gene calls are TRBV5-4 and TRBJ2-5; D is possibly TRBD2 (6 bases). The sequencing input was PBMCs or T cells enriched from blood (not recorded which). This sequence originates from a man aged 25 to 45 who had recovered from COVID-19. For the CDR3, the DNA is TGTGCCAGCAGCGATGGGGGGTCCCAAGAGACCCAGTACTTC. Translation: CASSDGGSQETQYF.